The 2 T cell receptor beta chains below all came from one sample that was sequenced in a study of T-cell reconstitution after alpha-beta-depleted transplantation in children (dated by TCRdb to the mid-2010s). In light of the paper, this sample's treatment or condition label describes: allogeneic hematopoietic cell transplantation with graft depleted of TCRalphabeta T cells and CD19 B cells. The receptor library was made with PCR. This sample was sequenced with an Illumina HiSeq 2500. To normalize quantification of the TCRbeta repertoire, the TCR libraries were built with molecular barcoding that relied on unique molecular identifiers. TCRdb trimmed the raw reads at Q25, called clones with MiXCR and kept productive beta chains. One record per CDR3 amino acid sequence lists the most common genes and DNA. In all, the sample holds roughly 100,000 distinct CDR3 sequences, and approximately 8% of those were seen once. The top ten clonotypes cover approximately 16% of the sample.

The specimen was PBMCs, collected before TCRalphabeta/CD19-depleted stem cell transplant. These receptors originate from a boy aged 2 to 9 with acute lymphoblastic leukemia, due to receive a stem cell transplant.

This clonotype was seen ten or more times. V gene TRBV20-1 combines with J gene TRBJ1-3; D is undetermined. The CDR3 consists of 15 residues. Germline CDR1 reads DFQATT; CDR2 reads SNEGSKA (reference sequence). Trimming shortened V by 2 bases and J by 0 bases, and 11 bases separated the two germline ends. The CDR3 here is CSARIPAFSGNTIYF. In DNA, the CDR3 is TGCAGTGCTAGAATCCCCGCATTCTCTGGAAACACCATATATTTT.

This clonotype was found a few times. The rearrangement links TRBV12-3 or TRBV12-4 to TRBJ1-2, with 8 nucleotides matching TRBD1. After removal of 5 bases from V and 4 bases from J, the junction contained 6 bases not matched to a gene. The CDR3 covers 14 residues. DNA for the CDR3: TGTGCCAGCAGTCCGTCGGGGACAGGCTATGGCTACACCTTC. As protein: CASSPSGTGYGYTF.